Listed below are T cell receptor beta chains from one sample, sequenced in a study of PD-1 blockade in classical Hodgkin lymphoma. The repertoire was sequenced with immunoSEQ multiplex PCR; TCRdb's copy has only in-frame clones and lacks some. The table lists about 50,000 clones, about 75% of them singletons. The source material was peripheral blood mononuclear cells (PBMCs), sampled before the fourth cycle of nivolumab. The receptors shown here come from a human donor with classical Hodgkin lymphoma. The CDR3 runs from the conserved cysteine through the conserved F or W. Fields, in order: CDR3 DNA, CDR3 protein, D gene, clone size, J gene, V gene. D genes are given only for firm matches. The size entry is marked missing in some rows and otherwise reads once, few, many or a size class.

CDR3 DNA: TGTGCCAGCAGCTTGAGTTCGGGCCGGCTCTCCTACGAGCAGTACTTC
CDR3 protein: CASSLSSGRLSYEQYF
D gene: NA
clone size: once
J gene: TRBJ2-7
V gene: TRBV4-2

CDR3 DNA: TGTGCCAGCTCACCACCCACCCTAGCGGGTTACGAGCAGTACTTC
CDR3 protein: CASSPPTLAGYEQYF
D gene: TRBD2
clone size: NA
J gene: TRBJ2-7
V gene: TRBV18

CDR3 DNA: TGTGCCACCAGCATTTACAGGGGCGTCAATGAGCAGTTCTTC
CDR3 protein: CATSIYRGVNEQFF
D gene: TRBD1
clone size: NA
J gene: TRBJ2-1
V gene: TRBV15

CDR3 DNA: TGTGCCAGCAGTCTTTTAGGGAGCAATTCACCCCTCCACTTT
CDR3 protein: CASSLLGSNSPLHF
D gene: NA
clone size: NA
J gene: TRBJ1-6
V gene: TRBV6-5

CDR3 DNA: TGTGCCAGCAGCTTATCCTACGAGCAGTACTTC
CDR3 protein: CASSLSYEQYF
D gene: NA
clone size: NA
J gene: TRBJ2-7
V gene: TRBV7-9

CDR3 DNA: TGTGCCAGCAGCCCCGACAGGGGGTCTCAAGCTTTCTTT
CDR3 protein: CASSPDRGSQAFF
D gene: TRBD1
clone size: once
J gene: TRBJ1-1
V gene: TRBV11-2

CDR3 DNA: TGTGCCAGCAGAGCCCGGACAGGGGGGTTCCTCGAGCAGTACTTC
CDR3 protein: CASRARTGGFLEQYF
D gene: TRBD1
clone size: once
J gene: TRBJ2-7
V gene: TRBV6-6

CDR3 DNA: TGTGCCAGCAGCTTGGGTACGGGACGGGCCAACACTGAAGCTTTCTTT
CDR3 protein: CASSLGTGRANTEAFF
D gene: NA
clone size: NA
J gene: TRBJ1-1
V gene: TRBV5-4

CDR3 DNA: TGTGCCAGCAGCTTAGCGATGGGGACAGGGAAGGTTTTT
CDR3 protein: CASSLAMGTGKVF
D gene: TRBD1
clone size: NA
J gene: TRBJ2-2
V gene: TRBV7-6

CDR3 DNA: TGTGCCAGCCAGGGGGCACTGAACACCGGGGAGCTGTTTTTT
CDR3 protein: CASQGALNTGELFF
D gene: TRBD1
clone size: NA
J gene: TRBJ2-2
V gene: TRBV2

CDR3 DNA: TGTGCCAGCAGCTTGTTAGGGCGAACCCTCTACAATGAGCAGTTCTTC
CDR3 protein: CASSLLGRTLYNEQFF
D gene: NA
clone size: NA
J gene: TRBJ2-1
V gene: TRBV5-6

CDR3 DNA: TGCAGTGCTAGGTGGGGAGACGAGCAGTACTTC
CDR3 protein: CSARWGDEQYF
D gene: NA
clone size: NA
J gene: TRBJ2-7
V gene: TRBV20-1

CDR3 DNA: TGTGCCAGCAGCTTAGGACCAAACTATGGCTACACCTTC
CDR3 protein: CASSLGPNYGYTF
D gene: NA
clone size: NA
J gene: TRBJ1-2
V gene: TRBV11-3

CDR3 DNA: TGTGCCATCAGAGGGGGACAGGGTTCCAGCACCGGGGAGCTGTTTTTT
CDR3 protein: CAIRGGQGSSTGELFF
D gene: TRBD1
clone size: once
J gene: TRBJ2-2
V gene: TRBV10-3

CDR3 DNA: TGCGCCAGCAGCGGCTCAGGGGCTTGGGATACGCAGTATTTT
CDR3 protein: CASSGSGAWDTQYF
D gene: NA
clone size: NA
J gene: TRBJ2-3
V gene: TRBV5-1

CDR3 DNA: TGTGCCAGCAGCACCCGAGCGGGAGGGCCTTCGTATGAGCAGTTCTTC
CDR3 protein: CASSTRAGGPSYEQFF
D gene: TRBD2
clone size: NA
J gene: TRBJ2-1
V gene: TRBV9

CDR3 DNA: TGTGCCAGCAGTTTAGGCCCTGGGACTGTTGGGGAGACCCAGTACTTC
CDR3 protein: CASSLGPGTVGETQYF
D gene: NA
clone size: NA
J gene: TRBJ2-5
V gene: TRBV28

CDR3 DNA: TGTGCCAGCAGTTGGGGGGGGCGGGAGACCCAGTACTTC
CDR3 protein: CASSWGGRETQYF
D gene: NA
clone size: NA
J gene: TRBJ2-5
V gene: TRBV6-6

CDR3 DNA: TGCGCCAGCAGCTTGGCCTTAGCGGGAGCGAATGAGCAGTTCTTC
CDR3 protein: CASSLALAGANEQFF
D gene: TRBD2
clone size: NA
J gene: TRBJ2-1
V gene: TRBV5-1

CDR3 DNA: TGTGCCAGCAGCTTAGGAAGCACAGATACGCAGTATTTT
CDR3 protein: CASSLGSTDTQYF
D gene: NA
clone size: NA
J gene: TRBJ2-3
V gene: TRBV11-2

CDR3 DNA: TGTGCCAGCAGTGACTCGAGTCAGGGAGAGACCCAGTACTTC
CDR3 protein: CASSDSSQGETQYF
D gene: NA
clone size: NA
J gene: TRBJ2-5
V gene: TRBV6-4

CDR3 DNA: TGTGCCAGCAGCTTGGTCGGGGGGCGCCGGGGCTACACCTTC
CDR3 protein: CASSLVGGRRGYTF
D gene: NA
clone size: NA
J gene: TRBJ1-2
V gene: TRBV5-5

CDR3 DNA: TGTGCCAGCAGTCTAGGGCTGACGGGGGGCGAGACCCAGTACTTC
CDR3 protein: CASSLGLTGGETQYF
D gene: NA
clone size: NA
J gene: TRBJ2-5
V gene: TRBV28

CDR3 DNA: TGTGCCAGCAGCTTGGGTCTCCACGAGCAGTACTTC
CDR3 protein: CASSLGLHEQYF
D gene: NA
clone size: NA
J gene: TRBJ2-7
V gene: TRBV7-2

CDR3 DNA: TGTGCCATCAGTGAGTCCCAGGACAGGGGCCACGAGCAGTACTTC
CDR3 protein: CAISESQDRGHEQYF
D gene: TRBD1
clone size: NA
J gene: TRBJ2-7
V gene: TRBV10-3

CDR3 DNA: TGTGCCAGCAGGGCCGCCGGGTCAGGGGAAGGCTCTGGGGCCAACGTCCTGACTTTC
CDR3 protein: CASRAAGSGEGSGANVLTF
D gene: NA
clone size: few
J gene: TRBJ2-6
V gene: TRBV13

CDR3 DNA: TGTGCCAGCAGTCGAATAGCGGGAGGCGGACATGAGCAGTTCTTC
CDR3 protein: CASSRIAGGGHEQFF
D gene: TRBD2
clone size: NA
J gene: TRBJ2-1
V gene: TRBV28

CDR3 DNA: TGTGCCAGCCGGGACAGGCCTCTGGAGACCCAGTACTTC
CDR3 protein: CASRDRPLETQYF
D gene: TRBD1
clone size: NA
J gene: TRBJ2-5
V gene: TRBV2

CDR3 DNA: TGTGCCAGCTCCGAAATGACAGATACGCAGTATTTT
CDR3 protein: CASSEMTDTQYF
D gene: NA
clone size: NA
J gene: TRBJ2-3
V gene: TRBV18

CDR3 DNA: TGTGCCAGTTCAAACGTGAACACTGAAGCTTTCTTT
CDR3 protein: CASSNVNTEAFF
D gene: NA
clone size: NA
J gene: TRBJ1-1
V gene: TRBV28

CDR3 DNA: TGTGCCAGCAGCCCCCGCTACGGACAGGGGGGGCGGGGCACTGAAGCTTTCTTT
CDR3 protein: CASSPRYGQGGRGTEAFF
D gene: TRBD1
clone size: NA
J gene: TRBJ1-1
V gene: TRBV7-2

CDR3 DNA: TGTGCCAGCAGAAAGGACGGTGTCGTGGATACGCAGTATTTT
CDR3 protein: CASRKDGVVDTQYF
D gene: NA
clone size: NA
J gene: TRBJ2-3
V gene: TRBV5-4

CDR3 DNA: TGTGCCATCAGTGAGTCAGGGGACACCGTTTTGGGCGGGGAGCTGTTTTTT
CDR3 protein: CAISESGDTVLGGELFF
D gene: NA
clone size: NA
J gene: TRBJ2-2
V gene: TRBV10-3

CDR3 DNA: TGTGCCAGCTCAACGGGACCGATCAATCAGCCCCAGCATTTT
CDR3 protein: CASSTGPINQPQHF
D gene: NA
clone size: NA
J gene: TRBJ1-5
V gene: TRBV18

CDR3 DNA: TGTGCCAGCAGTTTAACTAGCGCCGGGGAGCTGTTTTTT
CDR3 protein: CASSLTSAGELFF
D gene: TRBD2
clone size: NA
J gene: TRBJ2-2
V gene: TRBV27

CDR3 DNA: TGTGCCAGCACCAGACTATCCAACTCCTACAATGAGCAGTTCTTC
CDR3 protein: CASTRLSNSYNEQFF
D gene: NA
clone size: NA
J gene: TRBJ2-1
V gene: TRBV2

CDR3 DNA: TGTGCCAGCAGCTTCGGGACTAGCCGCTACGAGCAGTACTTC
CDR3 protein: CASSFGTSRYEQYF
D gene: TRBD2
clone size: NA
J gene: TRBJ2-7
V gene: TRBV5-6

CDR3 DNA: TGCGCCAGCACTTCAGGACACACTGGGGCCAACGTCCTGACTTTC
CDR3 protein: CASTSGHTGANVLTF
D gene: NA
clone size: NA
J gene: TRBJ2-6
V gene: TRBV5-1

CDR3 DNA: TGTGCCAGCAGCTCGACGGGCAGGGGGCGGACCGGGGAGCTGTTTTTT
CDR3 protein: CASSSTGRGRTGELFF
D gene: TRBD1
clone size: NA
J gene: TRBJ2-2
V gene: TRBV11-2

CDR3 DNA: TGTGCCAGCAGCTTAGGAAGGGCGTCCGAGCAGTACTTC
CDR3 protein: CASSLGRASEQYF
D gene: NA
clone size: NA
J gene: TRBJ2-7
V gene: TRBV11-2

CDR3 DNA: TGTGCCATCAGTGAACCGGGAGAGACAGATACGCAGTATTTT
CDR3 protein: CAISEPGETDTQYF
D gene: NA
clone size: NA
J gene: TRBJ2-3
V gene: TRBV10-3